This T cell receptor (beta chain) was observed in a study of OX40 agonist ivuxolimab in advanced cancers. Study-level background: Ivuxolimab was an agonistic, fully human IgG2 monoclonal antibody directed against OX40 (CD134), a costimulatory receptor. Intravenous ivuxolimab was administered to patients every 2 weeks at six dose levels: 0.01, 0.1, 0.3, 1.5, 3 and 10 mg/kg. Of the 50 to 55 patients in dose escalation, some 20 had hepatocellular carcinoma, around 15 had melanoma, 9 had renal cell carcinoma and 9 had head and neck cancer. In the dose-escalation cohort, over 65% of patients were male, and the mean age was approximately 60 years, with a range of about 20 to 90. Patients were allowed to have had prior anti-PD-1, anti-PD-L1 or anti-CTLA-4 therapy, and more than 35% of the dose-escalation patients had been treated with checkpoint inhibitors. Partial responses were achieved by three dose-escalation patients, of whom one had hepatocellular carcinoma and two had cutaneous melanoma. Peripheral TCRbeta sequencing aimed to test whether ivuxolimab altered TCR sequence diversity and caused clonal T-cell expansion. The paper describes the monotherapy dose-escalation part (N ≈ 51 patients) of the phase I trial of ivuxolimab. General study outcomes and caveats: Which antigens the clonally expanded peripheral T cells were specific for was not determined. In the 0.1-3.0 mg/kg groups, partial responders were among the patients with the lowest normalized peripheral clonal expansion, particularly in CD8+ T cells. At doses from 0.1 to 3.0 mg/kg, clonal expansion was seen in both CD4+ and CD8+ blood T cells between baseline and week 6. Low levels of normalized T-cell clonal expansion were also seen in some patients who did not respond. After ivuxolimab, CD8+ T cells had more expanded clones than CD4+ T cells on average.

Looking up the germline V gene yields CDR1 MGHDK and CDR2 SYGVNS. V is shortened by 6 bases, J by 8 bases, and the region joining them spans 16 bases. From cysteine to phenylalanine, the CDR3 is 14 amino acids long. The DNA shown is the 42-base CDR3, in frame from base 1. The trial excluded patients who had a history of autoimmune disease or were on systemic immunosuppression. Peripheral blood for TCR sequencing was collected from all dose cohorts at baseline, on cycle 4 day 1, and on cycle 7 day 1. The samples were taken from a phase I, first-in-human, multicenter, open-label dose-escalation trial of ivuxolimab. The trial enrolled adults with locally advanced or metastatic head and neck squamous cell, hepatocellular, melanoma or renal cell carcinoma. Before TCR sequencing, CD4+ T cells and CD8+ T cells were sorted from peripheral blood as separate populations. In the case of this clone: Its antigen is unknown. No base-level quality is on record; no much larger clone is a single base apart.

Genomic DNA was extracted from sorted cells for sequencing of the TCRbeta CDR3 region. TCRbeta CDR3 regions were sequenced using the immunoSEQ Assay. The table comes from immuneACCESS by way of TCRdb, which keeps in-frame sequences with V and J called. Part of the clones is missing from these tables; in studies checked, under half for an unresolved V gene and the rest for unknown reasons. Within this sample are 45,000 to 60,000 clones, with approximately 79% of them counted one time only. The biggest ten clones account for less than 2% of the sample. This sequence uses TRBV25-1 and TRBJ1-4, and TRBD1 may be the D gene, going by 6 matching bases. The TCR originated in an adult with an advanced solid tumor such as melanoma, head and neck, liver or kidney cancer. The sample here was CD4+ or CD8+ T cells sorted from blood, taken in a trial of the OX40 agonist ivuxolimab. The sequence in DNA is TGTGCCAGCAGGGGACACGGTGTTCGGGAAAAACTGTTTTTT. This yields the protein CASRGHGVREKLFF.